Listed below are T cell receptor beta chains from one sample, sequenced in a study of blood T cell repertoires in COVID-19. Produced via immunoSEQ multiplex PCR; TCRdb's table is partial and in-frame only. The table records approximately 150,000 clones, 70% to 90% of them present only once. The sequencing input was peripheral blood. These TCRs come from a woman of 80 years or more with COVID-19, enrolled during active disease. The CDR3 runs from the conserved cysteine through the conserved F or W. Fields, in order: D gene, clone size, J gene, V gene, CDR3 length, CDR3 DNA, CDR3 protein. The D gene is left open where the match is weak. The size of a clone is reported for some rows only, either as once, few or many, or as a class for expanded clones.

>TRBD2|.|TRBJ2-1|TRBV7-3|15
TGTGCCAGCAGCTGGGGGACTAGCGGGGACAATGAGCAGTTCTTC
CASSWGTSGDNEQFF
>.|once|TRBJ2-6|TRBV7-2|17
TGTGCCAGCAGCTTAGACCCAATGGGCACTGGGGCCAACGTCCTGACTTTC
CASSLDPMGTGANVLTF
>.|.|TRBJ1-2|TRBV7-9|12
TGTGCCAGCGACCAGGACAGCTATGGCTACACCTTC
CASDQDSYGYTF
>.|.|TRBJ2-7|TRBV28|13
TGTGCCAGCAATATTCAAAGCCTCGACGAGCAGTACTTC
CASNIQSLDEQYF
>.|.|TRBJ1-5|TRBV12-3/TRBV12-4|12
TGTGCCAGCAGTATCCAGGGTCAGCCCCAGCATTTT
CASSIQGQPQHF
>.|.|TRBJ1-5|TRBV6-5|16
TGTGCCAGCAGTTACTCTGGGGGGGCCCTAAATCAGCCCCAGCATTTT
CASSYSGGALNQPQHF
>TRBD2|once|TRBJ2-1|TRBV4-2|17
TGTGCCAGCAGCCAAGCGACTAGCGGGAGCTCCTACAATGAGCAGTTCTTC
CASSQATSGSSYNEQFF
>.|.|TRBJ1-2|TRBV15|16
TGTGCCACCAGCAGAGGGGTGAGGGACTCTAACTATGGCTACACCTTC
CATSRGVRDSNYGYTF
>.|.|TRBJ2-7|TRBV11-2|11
TGTGCCAGCATGACTTCCTACGAGCAGTACTTC
CASMTSYEQYF
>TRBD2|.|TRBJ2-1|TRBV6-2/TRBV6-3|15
TGTGCCAGCAGTAGGGGACTAGCGGCGATGTATGAGCAGTTCTTC
CASSRGLAAMYEQFF
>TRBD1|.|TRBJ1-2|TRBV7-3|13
TGTGCCAGCAGCGCGGACAGGGAGGGTGGCTACACCTTC
CASSADREGGYTF
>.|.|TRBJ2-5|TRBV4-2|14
TGTGCCAGCAGCCAGGGTACAGGGAAAGAGACCCAGTACTTC
CASSQGTGKETQYF
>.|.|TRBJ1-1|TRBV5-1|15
TGCGCCAGCAGCCTCCAGGGGACCGCGAACACTGAAGCTTTCTTT
CASSLQGTANTEAFF
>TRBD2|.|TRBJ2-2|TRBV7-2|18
TGTGCCAGCAGCCTACGGACTAGCGGGAGCGCGAACACCGGGGAGCTGTTTTTT
CASSLRTSGSANTGELFF
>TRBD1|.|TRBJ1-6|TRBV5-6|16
TGTGCCAGCAGCTTTTACGGACAGGTTTCTCTATCACCCCTCCACTTT
CASSFYGQVSLSPLHF
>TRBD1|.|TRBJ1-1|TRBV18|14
TGTGCCAGCTCGCCGGGACAGGGAAGGACTGAAGCTTTCTTT
CASSPGQGRTEAFF
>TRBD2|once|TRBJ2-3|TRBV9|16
TGTGCCAGCAGCGTAGCAGCGGGGACCCGCCAAGATACGCAGTATTTT
CASSVAAGTRQDTQYF
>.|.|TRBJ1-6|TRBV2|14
TGTGCCAGCAGTGAGTCGCAGGGTAATTCACCCCTCCACTTT
CASSESQGNSPLHF
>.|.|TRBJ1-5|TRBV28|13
TGTGCCAGCAGTACGCGGGCCGATCAGCCCCAGCATTTT
CASSTRADQPQHF
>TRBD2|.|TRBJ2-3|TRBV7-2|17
TGTGCCAGCAGCTCGAGCCGACTAGCGGGAGGGGCAGATACGCAGTATTTT
CASSSSRLAGGADTQYF
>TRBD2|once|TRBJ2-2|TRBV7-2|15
TGTGCCAGCAGCCCCCGGACTAGCAACACCGGGGAGCTGTTTTTT
CASSPRTSNTGELFF
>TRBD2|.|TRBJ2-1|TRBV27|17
TGTGCCAGCAGTTTTCGGACTAGCGGGAGTATCTGGAATGAGCAGTTCTTC
CASSFRTSGSIWNEQFF
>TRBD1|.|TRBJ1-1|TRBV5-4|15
TGTGCCAGCAGCTTTAGACAGGGGGGACCGGGTGAAGCTTTCTTT
CASSFRQGGPGEAFF
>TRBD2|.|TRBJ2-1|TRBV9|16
TGTGCCAGCAGCGTAGGGACTAGCGGGCACTACAATGAGCAGTTCTTC
CASSVGTSGHYNEQFF
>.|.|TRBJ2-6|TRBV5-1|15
TGCGCCAGCAGCCTGCTAAGCTCTGGGGCCAACGTCCTGACTTTC
CASSLLSSGANVLTF
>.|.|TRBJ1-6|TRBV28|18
TGTGCCAGCAGTTTCGAGGGTACTCGTCTCTCCCGAGATTCACCCCTCCACTTT
CASSFEGTRLSRDSPLHF
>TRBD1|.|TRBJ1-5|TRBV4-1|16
TGCGCCAGCAGCCAAGATGGGACAGGGCTTAATCAGCCCCAGCATTTT
CASSQDGTGLNQPQHF
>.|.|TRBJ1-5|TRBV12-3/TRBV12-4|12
TGTGCCAGCAGTACAGGGTTTCAGCCCCAGCATTTT
CASSTGFQPQHF
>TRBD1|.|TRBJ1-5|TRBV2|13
TGTGCCAGCACTAGACAGGGACGGCAGCCCCAGCATTTT
CASTRQGRQPQHF
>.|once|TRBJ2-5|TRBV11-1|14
TGTGCCAGCAGCTTAGCGAGGGCAGCACGTACCCAGTACTTC
CASSLARAARTQYF
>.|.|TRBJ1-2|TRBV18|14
TGTGCCAGCTCACCGCTCGTGGACAGCTATGGCTACACCTTC
CASSPLVDSYGYTF
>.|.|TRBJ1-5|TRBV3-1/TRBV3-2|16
TGTGCCAGCAGCCAAGTATTTCCGGGGATTAATCAGCCCCAGCATTTT
CASSQVFPGINQPQHF
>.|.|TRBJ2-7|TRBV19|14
TGTGCCAGTCAGAGGACAGCAGTTACCTACGAGCAGTACTTC
CASQRTAVTYEQYF
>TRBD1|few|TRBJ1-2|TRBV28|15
TGTGCCAGCAGTGGGGGGGACAGGACTAACTATGGCTACACCTTC
CASSGGDRTNYGYTF
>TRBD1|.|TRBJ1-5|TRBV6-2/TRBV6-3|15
TGTGCCAGCAGTTTACCCGGGACAGGCAATCAGCCCCAGCATTTT
CASSLPGTGNQPQHF
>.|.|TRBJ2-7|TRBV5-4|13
TGTGCCAGCAGCTTCGGGAGCCTGAACGAGCAGTACTTC
CASSFGSLNEQYF
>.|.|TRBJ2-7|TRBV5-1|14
TGCGCCAGCAGCTTGGGTGACAGTACCTACGAGCAGTACTTC
CASSLGDSTYEQYF
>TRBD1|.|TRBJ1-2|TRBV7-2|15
TGTGCCAGCAGCTCTACAGGGGGCGTCGGCTATGGCTACACCTTC
CASSSTGGVGYGYTF
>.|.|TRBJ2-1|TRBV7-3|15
TGTGCCAGCAGCGCAAGCGGGTCGGGGGGCAGTGAGCAGTTCTTC
CASSASGSGGSEQFF
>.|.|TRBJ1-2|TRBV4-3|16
TGCGCCAGCAGCCAGACGTTCAACGACAGGACCTACGGCTACACCTTC
CASSQTFNDRTYGYTF
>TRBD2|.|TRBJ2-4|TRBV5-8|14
TGTGCCAGCAGCTTGTTGCGGGAGGAAAACATTCAGTACTTC
CASSLLREENIQYF
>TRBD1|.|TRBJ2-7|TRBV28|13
TGTGCCAGCAGTTTGGACAGGGCGCGGGAGCAGTACTTC
CASSLDRAREQYF
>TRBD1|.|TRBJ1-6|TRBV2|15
TGTGCCAGCGCCTCACAGGGGGCCGGGAATTCACCCCTCCACTTT
CASASQGAGNSPLHF
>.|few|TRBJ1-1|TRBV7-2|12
TGTGCCAGCAGCCCTCATGGGGGGGAAGCTTTCTTT
CASSPHGGEAFF
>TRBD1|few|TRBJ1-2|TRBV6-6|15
TGTGCCAGCAGCCCACGATCGACAGGGAGCGGAGGCTACACCTTC
CASSPRSTGSGGYTF
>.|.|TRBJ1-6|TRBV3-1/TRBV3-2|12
TGTGCCAGCCACCAGCTCGGGACACCCCTCCACTTT
CASHQLGTPLHF
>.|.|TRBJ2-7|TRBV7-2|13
TGTGCCAGCAGCCGCACGAGCTCCTACGAGCAGTACTTC
CASSRTSSYEQYF
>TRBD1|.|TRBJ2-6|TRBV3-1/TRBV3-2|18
TGTGCCAGCAGCCAGGGGGACAGAGTCCTCTCTGGGGCCAACGTCCTGACTTTC
CASSQGDRVLSGANVLTF
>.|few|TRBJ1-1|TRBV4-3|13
TGCGCCAGCAGTCAGACACAGAACACTGAAGCTTTCTTT
CASSQTQNTEAFF
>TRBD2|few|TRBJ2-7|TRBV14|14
TGTGCCAGCAGCCGTTACGGGAGGGGATACGAGCAGTACTTC
CASSRYGRGYEQYF